Shown below are 5 T cell receptor beta chains from a single sample sequenced in a study of blood T cell repertoires in COVID-19 (dated by TCRdb to about 2020). The protocol used for the library was the immunoSEQ multiplex PCR assay. TCRdb obtained this table from immuneACCESS and retained in-frame rearrangements with V and J assigned. These tables miss some clones; where compared with another copy, unresolved V genes account for less than half of the shortfall, and the remainder is unexplained. The sample records approximately 70,000 clones, 87% of which are singletons. Around 3.6% of the sample belongs to the ten largest clones. Sample: peripheral blood. The receptors derive from a woman in her forties or fifties with COVID-19, enrolled during active disease.

There are a few counts of this clone. J is TRBJ2-1 and V is TRBV15; tentative D call: TRBD2 (6 bases). Germline CDR1 LNHNV, CDR2 YYDKDF (reference sequence). The CDR3 sequence is 14 residues long. Trimming removed 3 bases from V and 9 bases from J, with 15 bases in between. This CDR3 is CATSREGRNREQFF. DNA of the CDR3: TGTGCCACCAGCAGGGAGGGAAGGAACCGTGAGCAGTTCTTC.

V usage is TRBV7-2 and J usage is TRBJ2-5; 8 nucleotides agree with TRBD1. In germline, CDR1 is SGHTA, CDR2 FQGNSA. This CDR3 contains 14 residues. The ends lost 5 bases at V and 5 bases at J; junction bases unmatched: 7. The CDR3 loop is CASSPQGGTETQYF. The CDR3 nucleotides read TGTGCCAGCAGCCCACAGGGGGGTACGGAGACCCAGTACTTC.

The chain is built from TRBV5-4 and TRBJ1-1, with D uncertain. CDR1 and CDR2 (germline): SGHNT, YYREEE (reference sequence). The CDR3 has 12 residues. V was clipped by 9 bases and J by 3 bases, with 12 bases between them. The CDR3 nucleotides are TGTGCCACCGCGCGGGCGGACACTGAAGCTTTCTTT. It specifies CATARADTEAFF.

V is TRBV2 and J is TRBJ1-1, with D maybe TRBD1 (5 bases). The germline V and J ends were trimmed by 11 bases and 6 bases, with 13 bases remaining between them. CDR1 is SNHLY and CDR2 is FYNNEI in the germline V gene. CDR3 length equals 11 residues. As DNA, the CDR3 is TGTGCCGCCAGAAGGGGCTCTGAAGCTTTCTTT. Translated: CAARRGSEAFF. Variable domain in full (rest from reference TRBV2 and TRBJ1-1): EPEVTQTPSHQVTQMGQEVILRCVPISNHLYFYWYRQILGQKVEFLVSFYNNEISEKSEIFDDQFSVERPDGSNFTLKIRSTKLEDSAMYFCAARRGSEAFFGQGTRLTVV.

The rearrangement uses TRBV10-3 and TRBJ1-5; D is ambiguous. Germline loops: CDR1 ENHRY, CDR2 SYGVKD. The CDR3 is 15 amino acids. Trimming cost V 1 base and J 4 bases, with 11 bases left between them. The CDR3 reads CAISEFGLANQPQHF. The CDR3 region has the DNA TGTGCCATCAGTGAGTTTGGTCTTGCGAATCAGCCCCAGCATTTT.